A single TCR beta chain is shown here with its context. The data stem from a study of blood T cell repertoires in COVID-19. Overall study context: Acute-phase and convalescent COVID-19 samples originated in the United States, Italy and Spain. PBMCs, B-cell-depleted T cells, or T cells were the source of the cDNA or gDNA that made up the material.

Profiling relied on immunoSEQ multiplex PCR, and the TCRdb table lists in-frame clones only, not all of them. The table has 85,000 to 130,000 clones, around 90% seen once; the top ten hold 5.5% to 6.5%. Per the germline V gene, CDR1 is LNHNV and CDR2 is YYDKDF (reference sequence). The CDR3 is 14 amino acids. Trimming removed 1 base from V and 6 bases from J, with 10 bases in between. This TCR was recovered from a woman in her fifties or sixties with acute or convalescent COVID-19. The chain carries TRBV15 and TRBJ2-1; D perhaps matches TRBD2 (6 bases). Sample: peripheral blood. The CDR3 DNA reads as TGTGCCACCAGCAGAGCAAGGCGGGGCAATGAGCAGTTCTTC. Its protein is CATSRARRGNEQFF.